The 8 T cell receptor beta chains in this list originate from one sample, sequenced in a study of naive and memory T cell subsets. Overall study findings and caveats: A few larger clonotypes appeared in naive repertoires, especially CD8, possibly memory cells re-expressing CD45RA.

Two oligonucleotides, mixed equimolar, formed the beta constant-region primer covering TRBC1 and TRBC2. Four rounds of PCR amplified the ligated cDNA using nested alpha and beta constant-region primers plus SP2. TCRdb re-called the UMI-ligation and nested PCR reads with MiXCR, one entry per CDR3 protein. The repertoire has approximately 90,000 distinct CDR3 sequences, about 11% of them found once; the top ten carry approximately 0.14%. Their specific antigens are unknown. Sequencing used naive CD4+ T cells from blood. Receptor source: a human donor in good health.

This clonotype has more than one count but fewer than ten. The chain carries TRBV29-1 and TRBJ2-3; a possible D gene is TRBD2 (6 bases). There are 13 residues in the CDR3. V lost 7 bases and J lost 5, with 16 bases in between. The germline CDR1 and CDR2 sequences are SQVTM and ANQGSEA. The CDR3 bases are TGCAGCGCTCGGGACTTCCGTCAAGATACGCAGTATTTT. Translation: CSARDFRQDTQYF.

This clonotype was seen at least ten times. The rearrangement uses TRBV19 and TRBJ2-6; D remains unclear. The V end lost 1 base, the J end lost 1 base, and 8 bases lay between the germline ends. The CDR3 is 16 amino acids. The germline V gene has CDR1 LNHDA and CDR2 SQIVND (reference sequence). CDR3 coding DNA: TGTGCCAGTAGTATAGGGGGATCATCTGGGGCCAACGTCCTGACTTTC. Its protein is CASSIGGSSGANVLTF. The variable domain in full, with the rest retrieved from reference TRBV19 and TRBJ2-6, is DGGITQSPKYLFRKEGQNVTLSCEQNLNHDAMYWYRQDPGQGLRLIYYSQIVNDFQKGDIAEGYSVSREKKESFPLTVTSAQKNPTAFYLCASSIGGSSGANVLTFGAGSRLTVL.

This clonotype was seen ten or more times. The chain recombines TRBV7-9 with TRBJ2-7; D call uncertain. The CDR3 extends over 16 amino acids. Trimming stripped 1 base from V and 7 bases from J, with 20 bases between. The germline CDR1 and CDR2 sequences are SEHNR and FQNEAQ (reference sequence). For the CDR3, the DNA is TGTGCCAGCAGCTTAGTGGGTACGAGACCACCTAGGGAGCAGTACTTC. It codes for CASSLVGTRPPREQYF.

The gene calls are TRBV5-1 and TRBJ2-7; D perhaps matches TRBD1 (6 bases). CDR1 is SGHRS and CDR2 is YFSETQ in the germline V gene. With 2 bases removed from V and 4 bases from J, the gap between germline ends came to 13 bases. The CDR3 is 14 residues long. For the CDR3, the DNA is TGCGCCAGCAGCTTACAGGGCGAGTTGTACGAGCAGTACTTC. Translation gives CASSLQGELYEQYF.

DNA of the CDR3: TGTGCCAGCAGCCGAGTGGACAGTTACGAGCAGTACTTC. Protein sequence: CASSRVDSYEQYF. This chain links TRBV11-2 with TRBJ2-7, with TRBD1 as a possible D gene (6 bases). V was pared by 5 bases and J by 4 bases, with 12 bases between. There are 13 residues in the CDR3. The V gene's germline CDR1 is SGHAT and CDR2 FQNNGV.

This clonotype was picked up a small number of times. The chain has TRBV2 and TRBJ1-5, with D hard to call. This CDR3 spans 14 amino acids. Looked up from germline, CDR1 is SNHLY and CDR2 is FYNNEI. Trimming cost V 7 bases and J 4 bases, with 14 bases left between them. The DNA of the CDR3 is TGTGCCAGCACCATTCAGCGGGGTAATCAGCCCCAGCATTTT. This encodes CASTIQRGNQPQHF.

About this clonotype itself: Mismatch with germline at one junction end may stem from a read error. CDR3 protein: CASSLAGNVQFF. In nucleotides, the CDR3 is TGTGCCAGCAGCTTAGCCGGGAATGTGCAGTTCTTC. The chain has TRBV11-1 and TRBJ2-1; a possible D gene is TRBD2 (5 bases). Germline CDR1 is SGHAT and CDR2 is FQDESV (reference sequence). The CDR3 is made up of 12 amino acids.

The CDR3 here is CASSYPGLAGAAGELFF. As DNA, the CDR3 is TGTGCCAGCAGTTACCCGGGACTAGCGGGAGCAGCCGGGGAGCTGTTTTTT. J is TRBJ2-2 and V is TRBV6-5; TRBD2 agrees at 14 bases. CDR1 and CDR2 from the germline V gene are MNHEY and SVGAGI. V was clipped by 2 bases and J by 6 bases; unmatched bases: 5. The CDR3 contains 17 residues.